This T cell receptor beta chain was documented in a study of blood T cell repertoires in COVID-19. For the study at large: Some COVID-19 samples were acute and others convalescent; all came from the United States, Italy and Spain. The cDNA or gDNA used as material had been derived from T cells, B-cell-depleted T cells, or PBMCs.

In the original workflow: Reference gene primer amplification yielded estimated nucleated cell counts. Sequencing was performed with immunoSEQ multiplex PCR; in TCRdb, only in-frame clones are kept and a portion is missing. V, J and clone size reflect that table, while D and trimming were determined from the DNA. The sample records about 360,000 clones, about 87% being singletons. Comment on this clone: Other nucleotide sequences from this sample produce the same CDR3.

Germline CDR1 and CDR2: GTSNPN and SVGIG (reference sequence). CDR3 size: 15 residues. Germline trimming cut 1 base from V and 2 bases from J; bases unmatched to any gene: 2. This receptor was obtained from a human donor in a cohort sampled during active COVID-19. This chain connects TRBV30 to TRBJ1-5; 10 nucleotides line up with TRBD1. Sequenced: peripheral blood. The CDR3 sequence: CAWSAGTGGNQPQHF. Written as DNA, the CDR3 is TGTGCCTGGAGTGCTGGGACAGGGGGCAATCAGCCCCAGCATTTT.